One sample yielded the 18 T cell receptor beta chains listed below, sequenced in a study of T cell clones after liver transplantation. The table came from immunoSEQ multiplex PCR; TCRdb's copy has only in-frame clones and leaves some out. Of 53,000 or so clones listed, roughly 83% are singletons. The sequencing used CD4+ T cells from blood, collected before liver transplant. All receptors derive from a human donor who received a liver transplant.

This chain connects TRBV7-2 to TRBJ2-2; 8 bases are a match to TRBD2. There are 17 residues in the CDR3. Germline loops: CDR1 SGHTA, CDR2 FQGNSA. V dropped 5 bases and J dropped 2; count of bases not matched to a gene: 10. The CDR3 nucleotides are TGTGCCAGCAGCCTGACGGGAGGGACGGTAAACACCGGGGAGCTGTTTTTT. Amino acid sequence: CASSLTGGTVNTGELFF. Supplemented by reference TRBV7-2 and TRBJ2-2, the full variable domain reads GAGVSQSPSNKVTEKGKDVELRCDPISGHTALYWYRQSLGQGLEFLIYFQGNSAPDKSGLPSDRFSAERTGGSVSTLTIQRTQQEDSAVYLCASSLTGGTVNTGELFFGEGSRLTVL.

The chain links TRBV10-3 to TRBJ1-5; D is unclear. Germline V gene sequence: CDR1 ENHRY, CDR2 SYGVKD. CDR3 length: 13 residues. V was trimmed by 8 bases and J by 4 bases, leaving 12 bases between them. The CDR3 bases are TGTGCCATCCAATGGAGAGAAAATCAGCCCCAGCATTTT. Translation gives CAIQWRENQPQHF.

This chain links TRBV5-1 with TRBJ2-5; 7 bases are a match to TRBD2. This CDR3 contains 14 residues. CDR1 is SGHRS and CDR2 is YFSETQ in the germline V gene. The junction had 4 bases not matched to a gene; V was cut back by 0 bases and J by 5 bases. The CDR3 region has the DNA TGCGCCAGCAGCTTGGACGGGAGGAGGGAGACCCAGTACTTC. The encoded protein is CASSLDGRRETQYF.

The chain is built from TRBV7-2 and TRBJ1-3; unclear D gene. Germline V gives CDR1 SGHTA, CDR2 FQGNSA. This CDR3 has 14 residues. V was cut by 4 bases and J by 3 bases, with 10 bases left in between. The CDR3 reads CASSSTESGNTIYF. As DNA, the CDR3 is TGTGCCAGCAGCTCAACAGAGAGTGGAAACACCATATATTTT.

The V gene is TRBV5-1, the J gene TRBJ2-7, with 8 positions matching TRBD2. The germline gives CDR1 SGHRS, CDR2 YFSETQ. V lost 1 base and J lost 3; bases outside the gene matches: 3. The CDR3 has 14 residues. The CDR3 nucleotides read TGCGCCAGCAGCTTGTTTGCGGGGGGCTACGAGCAGTACTTC. Its translation is CASSLFAGGYEQYF. Based on the CDR3 plus reference TRBV5-1 and TRBJ2-7, the full variable domain is KAGVTQTPRYLIKTRGQQVTLSCSPISGHRSVSWYQQTPGQGLQFLFEYFSETQRNKGNFPGRFSGRQFSNSRSEMNVSTLELGDSALYLCASSLFAGGYEQYFGPGTRLTVT.

The genes are TRBV28 and TRBJ1-4, with D possibly TRBD1 on 6 matching bases. The germline V gene has CDR1 MDHEN and CDR2 SYDVKM. The CDR3 covers 14 residues. Trimming cost V 8 bases and J 4 bases, with 14 bases left between them. CDR3 in amino acids: CASSKQGVNEKLFF. The CDR3 nucleotides are TGTGCCAGCTCTAAACAGGGAGTTAATGAAAAACTGTTTTTT.

The V gene is TRBV5-4, the J gene TRBJ2-7; 9 bases agree with TRBD1. The CDR3 length is 15 residues. CDR1 is SGHNT and CDR2 is YYREEE in the germline V gene (reference sequence). V lost 4 bases to trimming and J lost 1 base; unmatched junction nucleotides: 6. CDR3 in amino acids: CASSAGTGLSYEQYF. The CDR3 DNA follows: TGTGCCAGCAGCGCCGGGACAGGGCTATCCTACGAGCAGTACTTC.

In its sample, this clone was seen once. This sequence joins TRBV29-1 and TRBJ2-6; D ambiguous. V dropped 2 bases and J dropped 2 bases, with 4 bases sitting between them. This CDR3 spans 13 amino acids. Per the germline V gene, CDR1 is SQVTM and CDR2 is ANQGSEA. The CDR3 sequence: CSVELTGANVLTF. CDR3 nucleotides: TGCAGCGTTGAATTAACTGGGGCCAACGTCCTGACTTTC.

The chain employs TRBV19 and TRBJ1-4; D is uncertain. The germline gives CDR1 LNHDA, CDR2 SQIVND (reference sequence). Trimming pared 1 base from V and 12 bases from J, leaving 12 bases between. The CDR3 has 13 residues. The CDR3 DNA reads as TGTGCCAGTAGTATAGTGAGGGAACGAGAACTGTTTTTT. Its protein is CASSIVRERELFF.

The chain carries TRBV7-8 and TRBJ1-4; TRBD1 agrees at 10 bases. With 5 bases clipped from V and 2 bases from J, the junction kept 8 bases outside the gene matches. Germline V CDR1 and CDR2: SGHVS, FQNEAQ. The CDR3 is 17 residues long. The CDR3 sequence: CASSPDRGLRTNEKLFF. CDR3 in DNA: TGTGCCAGCAGCCCAGACAGGGGGCTAAGGACTAATGAAAAACTGTTTTTT.

The V call is TRBV6-1, the J call TRBJ1-2; the match to TRBD1 covers 9 bases. J lost 2 bases, V lost 6 bases, and 4 bases had no gene match. Germline CDR1 MNHNS, CDR2 SASEGT. The CDR3 has 14 amino acids. The CDR3 DNA follows: TGTGCCAGCAGGCTGACAGGGGGAAACTATGGCTACACCTTC. Its protein product is CASRLTGGNYGYTF.

This chain links TRBV19 with TRBJ2-1, with D uncertain. Germline CDR1 is LNHDA and CDR2 is SQIVND (reference sequence). Trimming took off 7 bases at V and 5 bases at J, with 18 bases between the two ends. The CDR3 has 15 residues. The CDR3 region is CASNSGANGDNEQFF. DNA for the CDR3: TGTGCCAGTAATTCGGGTGCGAATGGGGACAATGAGCAGTTCTTC.

This clone was detected a few times. This chain connects TRBV2 to TRBJ1-6; tentatively, D is TRBD1 (5 bases). Trimming pared 1 base from V and 10 bases from J, leaving 14 bases between. The CDR3 has 15 residues. Germline V gene data show CDR1 as SNHLY and CDR2 as FYNNEI. CDR3 residues: CASSEDMGVLSPLHF. CDR3 in DNA: TGTGCCAGCAGTGAAGATATGGGGGTGCTCTCACCCCTCCACTTT. The full variable domain, completed using reference TRBV2 and TRBJ1-6, is EPEVTQTPSHQVTQMGQEVILRCVPISNHLYFYWYRQILGQKVEFLVSFYNNEISEKSEIFDDQFSVERPDGSNFTLKIRSTKLEDSAMYFCASSEDMGVLSPLHFGNGTRLTVT.

V and J are TRBV18 and TRBJ2-2; D possibly uses TRBD1 or TRBD2 (5 bases each). There are 15 residues in the CDR3. Trimming took 1 base from V and 4 from J, leaving 10 bases between them. Germline CDR1 and CDR2: KGHSH and LQKENI. The DNA for the CDR3 is TGTGCCAGCTCACCACTCAGGGAGATCACCGGGGAGCTGTTTTTT. Translating it yields CASSPLREITGELFF.

The chain has TRBV7-8 and TRBJ1-1; D gene ambiguous. In germline, CDR1 is SGHVS, CDR2 FQNEAQ. With 5 bases removed from V and 0 bases from J, the gap between germline ends came to 7 bases. The CDR3 consists of 13 residues. The CDR3 spells CASSQIMNTEAFF. The CDR3 DNA is TGTGCCAGCAGCCAAATTATGAACACTGAAGCTTTCTTT.

Concerning this clone: At one end the junction does not follow the germline gene, possibly because of a read error. The chain has TRBV9 and TRBJ1-4; D is possibly TRBD1 (6 bases). CDR3 size: 11 residues. Germline assignment: CDR1 SGDLS and CDR2 YYNGEE. The DNA of the CDR3 is TGTGCCAGCAGCGCCCCTGGGACATGCTATTTT. Its translation: CASSAPGTCYF.

The chain links TRBV6-6 to TRBJ2-7; possibly TRBD1 for D (6 bases). V lost 0 bases, J lost 4 bases, and 16 bases lay in between. Germline V gene lookup returns CDR1 MNHNY and CDR2 SVGAGI (reference sequence). The CDR3 length is 16 residues. CDR3 sequence: CASSYSSPGVSYEQYF. The CDR3 DNA sequence: TGTGCCAGCAGTTACTCGAGCCCAGGGGTTTCTTACGAGCAGTACTTC.

The CDR3 sequence: CAISGGLREIADTQYF. The DNA of the CDR3 is TGTGCCATCAGTGGGGGTTTGAGGGAGATCGCAGATACGCAGTATTTT. The rearrangement joins TRBV10-3 to TRBJ2-3, with a possible D match to TRBD2 (5 bases). V lost 4 bases to trimming and J lost 4 bases, with 18 bases between them. CDR1 is ENHRY, CDR2 SYGVKD, per germline. The CDR3 extends over 16 amino acids.